Reported below is one TCR beta chain. Antigen: not known. Germline loops: CDR1 KGHSY, CDR2 FQNENV. The length of the CDR3 is 14 residues. V lost 4 bases and J lost 8, with 15 bases in between. This sample's time point: week 35, safety follow-up. Each dose of the vaccine consisted of 300 ug of mutant IDH1 20-mer peptide, with topical imiquimod. The sample is drawn from a study of a mutant IDH1 vaccine in newly diagnosed glioma. General study points: A vaccine-induced immune response developed in around 94% of the patients.

Assay used: immunoSEQ multiplex PCR; TCRdb lists only in-frame clones, some missing. The data contain roughly 30,000 clones, approximately 80% of them singletons. The specimen was PBMCs, collected from a glioma patient whose treatment included an IDH1 peptide vaccine. The chain joins TRBV16 to TRBJ1-5; D is unresolved. This TCR was sampled from a man aged 30 to 45 with glioma. The CDR3 is CASSPRTEGKPQHF. CDR3 sequence (DNA): TGTGCCAGCAGCCCTCGGACGGAGGGTAAGCCCCAGCATTTT.